This T cell receptor beta chain is from a study of cytomegalovirus exposure and HLA in healthy donors. The study, taken as a whole, reports: Relative to equally common others, HLA-associated TCR beta chains showed greater clonal expansion in a later analysis.

Vbeta (60) and Jbeta (13) primers were used in the PCR. Sequenced by immunoSEQ multiplex PCR; TCRdb stores in-frame clones only, minus some. The table includes about 120,000 clones, over 50% detected once. The germline CDR1 and CDR2 sequences are SNHLY and FYNNEI. V was pared by 5 bases and J by 9 bases, with 5 bases of the junction left unmatched. The CDR3 spans 15 residues. As regards this clone: Its matching antigen is unknown. This sample includes further DNA sequences coding for the same CDR3.

The chain joins TRBV2 to TRBJ2-1; the match to TRBD2 covers 15 bases. This receptor was obtained from a woman in her 40s in good health and CMV-seropositive. Sequencing was performed on PBMCs. CDR3 DNA sequence: TGTGCCAGCAGTAGGACTAGCGGGGGGGCTGGTGAGCAGTTCTTC. Translation gives CASSRTSGGAGEQFF. The variable domain in full, with the rest retrieved from reference TRBV2 and TRBJ2-1, is EPEVTQTPSHQVTQMGQEVILRCVPISNHLYFYWYRQILGQKVEFLVSFYNNEISEKSEIFDDQFSVERPDGSNFTLKIRSTKLEDSAMYFCASSRTSGGAGEQFFGPGTRLTVL.